The next 25 T cell receptor beta chains were all read from a single sample in a study of T cell changes during pregnancy in multiple sclerosis. Clones were sequenced by immunoSEQ multiplex PCR, and TCRdb holds only the in-frame ones, with some missing. In the table there are about 76,000 clones, around 94% of which are singletons. This sample comprised peripheral blood, obtained in the third trimester of pregnancy. The receptor set was obtained from a female donor with multiple sclerosis, enrolled in a pregnancy study.

The chain recombines TRBV27 with TRBJ2-7; tentative D call: TRBD1 (6 bases). This CDR3 is 16 amino acids long. V was trimmed by 7 bases and J by 7 bases, leaving 26 bases between them. The germline V gene has CDR1 MNHEY and CDR2 SMNVEV (reference sequence). The CDR3: CASTLLGGQGLREQYF. The CDR3 DNA sequence: TGTGCCAGCACCCTCCTAGGCGGGCAGGGGCTTAGGGAGCAGTACTTC.

Worth noting for this clone: The DNA is left out, because the CDR3 cannot be placed on it with certainty; the CDR3 is given as TCRdb lists it. The chain uses TRBV21-1 and TRBJ1-3; TRBD1 is the table's D call, not checked against the DNA. TRBV21-1 is a recognized pseudogene. The CDR3 totals 13 residues, both ends included. The CDR3 here is CASSWGPGNTIYF.

V usage is TRBV15 and J usage is TRBJ2-5, with TRBD2 matching 11 bases. With V trimmed by 5 bases and J by 4 bases, 3 bases remained unmatched. In germline, CDR1 is LNHNV, CDR2 YYDKDF (reference sequence). CDR3 length: 14 amino acids. The CDR3 here is CATSGGTSGETQYF. In DNA, the CDR3 is TGTGCCACCAGCGGGGGGACTAGCGGAGAGACCCAGTACTTC.

The chain links TRBV5-5 to TRBJ2-7; 8 nucleotides agree with TRBD1. The trim removed 4 bases at V and 2 bases at J, leaving 20 bases unmatched. The CDR3 sequence is 19 residues long. Germline-derived CDR1 and CDR2 are SGHKS and YYEKEE (reference sequence). CDR3 sequence reads: CASSDRMDRVRSSAYEQYF. The CDR3 region has the DNA TGTGCCAGCAGCGACCGAATGGACAGGGTACGTAGTTCCGCCTACGAGCAGTACTTC.

The chain employs TRBV4-3 and TRBJ2-2; tentative D call: TRBD1 (6 bases). From germline, CDR1 is LGHNA and CDR2 YSLEER. CDR3 size: 13 residues. Between the trimmed V and J ends, which lost 1 base and 6 bases, there was a span of 6 bases. This CDR3 is CASSQGGPGELFF. CDR3 nucleotides: TGCGCCAGCAGCCAAGGGGGGCCCGGGGAGCTGTTTTTT.

This clone has just one count. This sequence joins TRBV19 and TRBJ1-4; TRBD1 aligns across 7 bases. The CDR3 has 14 amino acids. After removal of 6 bases from V and 4 bases from J, the junction contained 5 bases not matched to a gene. Germline-derived CDR1 and CDR2 are LNHDA and SQIVND (reference sequence). CDR3 nucleotides: TGTGCCAGTAGCCCGGGACAGCTTAATGAAAAACTGTTTTTT. This sequence encodes CASSPGQLNEKLFF.

This chain joins TRBV5-8 and TRBJ2-3; a possible D gene is TRBD2 (8 bases). The germline V and J ends were trimmed by 1 base and 2 bases, with 20 bases remaining between them. Germline assignment: CDR1 SGHTS and CDR2 YDEGEE. This CDR3 has 18 amino acids. CDR3 region: CASSLHRGEGLVTDTQYF. Written as DNA, the CDR3 is TGTGCCAGCAGCTTGCACAGGGGCGAGGGACTAGTCACAGATACGCAGTATTTT. Full variable domain (remainder filled in from reference TRBV5-8 and TRBJ2-3): EAGVTQSPTHLIKTRGQQATLRCSPISGHTSVYWYQQALGLGLQFLLWYDEGEERNRGNFPPRFSGRQFPNYSSELNVNALELEDSALYLCASSLHRGEGLVTDTQYFGPGTRLTVL.

The chain uses TRBV6-1 and TRBJ1-2; unclear D gene. CDR1 and CDR2 (germline): MNHNS, SASEGT. V lost 8 bases to trimming and J lost 8 bases, with 18 bases between them. This CDR3 is built from 13 residues. The CDR3 loop reads CASVAGRAWGYTF. DNA for the CDR3: TGTGCCAGCGTGGCCGGGCGGGCGTGGGGCTACACCTTC.

The CDR3 sequence is CASTLPPRYGYTF. CDR3 coding DNA: TGTGCCAGCACCCTCCCCCCTAGGTATGGCTACACCTTC. The chain carries TRBV7-2 and TRBJ1-2; the D is unclear. CDR1 and CDR2 (germline): SGHTA, FQGNSA. Trimming left V 7 bases short and J 5 bases short, with 14 bases between. The CDR3 is 13 residues long. Using reference TRBV7-2 and TRBJ1-2 for the parts outside the CDR3, the full variable domain is GAGVSQSPSNKVTEKGKDVELRCDPISGHTALYWYRQSLGQGLEFLIYFQGNSAPDKSGLPSDRFSAERTGGSVSTLTIQRTQQEDSAVYLCASTLPPRYGYTFGSGTRLTVV.

The rearrangement uses TRBV6-5 and TRBJ1-1; 9 bases are a match to TRBD1. With V trimmed by 5 bases and J by 6 bases, 4 bases remained unmatched. The CDR3 sequence is 13 residues long. CDR1 and CDR2 (germline): MNHEY, SVGAGI. The CDR3 DNA follows: TGTGCCAGCAGTGGACAGGGGTATTCTGAAGCTTTCTTT. Amino acid sequence: CASSGQGYSEAFF.

The chain employs TRBV6-5 and TRBJ2-4; D remains ambiguous. Germline CDR1 is MNHEY and CDR2 is SVGAGI. The ends were cut back, 5 bases at V and 0 bases at J, with 11 bases in the middle. The CDR3 has 15 residues. CDR3 sequence: CASSMSLLAKNIQYF. The CDR3 nucleotides are TGTGCCAGCAGTATGAGTCTCCTAGCCAAAAACATTCAGTACTTC.

As DNA, the CDR3 is TGTGCCAGCACACCTAGGGGGGGAGAGACCCAGTACTTC. Amino acid sequence: CASTPRGGETQYF. J is TRBJ2-5 and V is TRBV27; a weak D match, TRBD2 (7 bases). V gave up 7 bases and J gave up 4 bases, with 13 bases separating them. This CDR3 spans 13 amino acids. Germline V gives CDR1 MNHEY, CDR2 SMNVEV (reference sequence).

This chain joins TRBV13 and TRBJ2-3, with 8 bases aligning to TRBD2. J was trimmed by 6 bases and V by 6 bases; bases with no gene match: 14. The germline V gene has CDR1 PRHDT and CDR2 FYEKMQ (reference sequence). The CDR3 totals 16 residues. The CDR3 reads CASSQRTSGSGDTQYF. For the CDR3, the DNA is TGTGCCAGCAGTCAGCGTACTAGCGGATCCGGGGATACGCAGTATTTT.

This clone was recorded once. The chain couples TRBV6-1 to TRBJ2-1, with no clear D. The V end was cut by 4 bases, the J end by 9 bases, with 10 bases between. CDR1 is MNHNS, CDR2 SASEGT, per germline. The CDR3 runs 12 residues. In DNA form, the CDR3 reads TGTGCCAGCAGTGTTATGAGAGGTGAGCAGTTCTTC. Translated: CASSVMRGEQFF.

This chain links TRBV5-6 with TRBJ1-2; 9 bases align to TRBD1. The CDR3 runs to 16 residues. The V gene's germline CDR1 is SGHDT and CDR2 YYEEEE. The V gene end was trimmed by 3 bases and the J gene end by 4 bases; junction bases not matched to a gene: 10. CDR3 loop: CASSWGQGSSPYGYTF. DNA of the CDR3: TGTGCCAGCAGCTGGGGACAGGGCTCATCGCCCTATGGCTACACCTTC.

The CDR3 region has the DNA TGTGCCAGCAGTCCCGAGAGCACTGAAGCTTTCTTT. Protein product: CASSPESTEAFF. The gene calls are TRBV6-6 and TRBJ1-1; no definite D call. The V end was cut by 5 bases, the J end by 4 bases, with 8 bases between. Germline lookup yields CDR1 MNHNY and CDR2 SVGAGI (reference sequence). The CDR3 has 12 amino acids.

This rearrangement joins TRBV15 to TRBJ2-5; D is perhaps TRBD1 (6 bases). The CDR3 sequence is 15 residues long. Germline CDR1 and CDR2: LNHNV and YYDKDF (reference sequence). The V and J ends lost 1 base and 3 bases respectively, with 12 bases between them. CDR3 DNA: TGTGCCACCAGCAGAGCAGGTGGGGGCAAAGAGACCCAGTACTTC. Translating gives CATSRAGGGKETQYF.

V and J are TRBV15 and TRBJ2-1; maybe TRBD2 (5 bases). This CDR3 comprises 19 residues. CDR1 and CDR2 (germline): LNHNV, YYDKDF (reference sequence). The V gene lost 5 bases and the J gene lost 6 bases, with 29 bases spanning the gap. The CDR3 region is CATSGLFPAHPIPGNEQFF. CDR3 DNA: TGTGCCACCAGCGGACTCTTTCCGGCGCACCCGATACCTGGCAATGAGCAGTTCTTC.

The V and J genes are TRBV11-1 and TRBJ2-6; a possible D gene is TRBD1 (5 bases). Germline-derived CDR1 and CDR2 are SGHAT and FQDESV (reference sequence). The CDR3 extends over 18 amino acids. V lost 5 bases to trimming and J lost 0 bases, with 17 bases between them. The DNA for the CDR3 is TGTGCCAGCAGCGTCACTCAGGGTTTCGGCTCTGGGGCCAACGTCCTGACTTTC. It is translated as CASSVTQGFGSGANVLTF.

The gene calls are TRBV4-2 and TRBJ1-2; 10 bases are shared with TRBD1. The CDR3 totals 18 residues. With 1 base clipped from V and 3 bases from J, the junction kept 11 bases outside the gene matches. The V gene's germline CDR1 is LGHNA and CDR2 YNFKEQ. Here the CDR3 DNA reads TGTGCCAGCAGCCAAGTGGGGGCGACAGGGGGCTCCTACTATGGCTACACCTTC. Residues: CASSQVGATGGSYYGYTF.

The V call is TRBV5-1, the J call TRBJ2-1; D remains ambiguous. The CDR3 is 15 residues long. Trimming took 0 bases from V and 5 from J, leaving 12 bases between them. The V gene's germline CDR1 is SGHRS and CDR2 YFSETQ. CDR3 nucleotide sequence: TGCGCCAGCAGCTTGGCTTTGGCGGCAAACAATGAGCAGTTCTTC. Protein: CASSLALAANNEQFF.

The chain joins TRBV11-2 to TRBJ1-2; D is unclear. V gave up 2 bases and J gave up 4 bases, with 8 bases separating them. Germline-derived CDR1 and CDR2 are SGHAT and FQNNGV. The CDR3 totals 13 residues. The CDR3 here is CASSLPPVYGYTF. In DNA form, the CDR3 reads TGTGCCAGCAGCTTACCCCCAGTCTATGGCTACACCTTC.

The chain joins TRBV18 to TRBJ2-7, with TRBD1 as a possible D gene (6 bases). The ends were cut back, 3 bases at V and 3 bases at J, with 12 bases in the middle. Germline CDR1 KGHSH, CDR2 LQKENI. The CDR3 loop spans 14 amino acids. Here the CDR3 reads CASSPPTGLYEQYF. CDR3 bases: TGTGCCAGCTCACCCCCGACAGGCCTCTACGAGCAGTACTTC.

In this sample, this clone turned up once. This chain links TRBV6-5 with TRBJ2-1, with 11 bases matching TRBD2. The CDR3 spans 14 residues. CDR1 MNHEY and CDR2 SVGAGI come from the germline V gene. V lost 2 bases to trimming and J lost 9 bases; unmatched junction nucleotides: 3. CDR3 protein: CASSYLAGGREQFF. Here the CDR3 DNA reads TGTGCCAGCAGTTACCTAGCGGGGGGCCGTGAGCAGTTCTTC.

In this sample, this clone turned up once. The chain links TRBV7-2 to TRBJ2-4; D remains ambiguous. CDR1 SGHTA and CDR2 FQGNSA come from the germline V gene. The V and J ends lost 5 bases and 0 bases respectively, with 14 bases between them. The CDR3 is made up of 16 amino acids. The CDR3 nucleotides read TGTGCCAGCAGCCCCGGAAGACTGCTAGCCAAAAACATTCAGTACTTC. Its translation: CASSPGRLLAKNIQYF.